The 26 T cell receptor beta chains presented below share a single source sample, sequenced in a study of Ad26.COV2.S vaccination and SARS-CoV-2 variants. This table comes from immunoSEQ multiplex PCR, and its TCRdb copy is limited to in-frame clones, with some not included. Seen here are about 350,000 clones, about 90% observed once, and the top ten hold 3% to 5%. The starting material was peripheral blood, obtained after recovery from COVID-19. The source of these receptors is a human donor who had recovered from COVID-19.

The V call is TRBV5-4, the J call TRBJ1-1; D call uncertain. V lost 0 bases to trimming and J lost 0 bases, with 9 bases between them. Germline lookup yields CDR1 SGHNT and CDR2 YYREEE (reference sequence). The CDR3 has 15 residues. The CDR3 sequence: CASSLDEGLNTEAFF. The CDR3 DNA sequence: TGTGCCAGCAGCTTGGATGAGGGTTTGAACACTGAAGCTTTCTTT.

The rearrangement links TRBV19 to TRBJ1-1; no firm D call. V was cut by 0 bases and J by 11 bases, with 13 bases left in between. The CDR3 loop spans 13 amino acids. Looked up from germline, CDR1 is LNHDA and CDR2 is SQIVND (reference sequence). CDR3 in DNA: TGTGCCAGTAGTATAGACTTTCGTGGGTCCGCTTTCTTT. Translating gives CASSIDFRGSAFF. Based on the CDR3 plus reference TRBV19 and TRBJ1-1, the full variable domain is DGGITQSPKYLFRKEGQNVTLSCEQNLNHDAMYWYRQDPGQGLRLIYYSQIVNDFQKGDIAEGYSVSREKKESFPLTVTSAQKNPTAFYLCASSIDFRGSAFFGQGTRLTVV.

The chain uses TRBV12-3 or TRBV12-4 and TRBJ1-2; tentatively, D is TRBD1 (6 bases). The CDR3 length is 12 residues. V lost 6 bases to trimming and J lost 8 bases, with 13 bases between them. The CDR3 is CASSPGDWGYTF. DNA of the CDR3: TGTGCCAGCAGCCCAGGGGACTGGGGCTACACCTTC.

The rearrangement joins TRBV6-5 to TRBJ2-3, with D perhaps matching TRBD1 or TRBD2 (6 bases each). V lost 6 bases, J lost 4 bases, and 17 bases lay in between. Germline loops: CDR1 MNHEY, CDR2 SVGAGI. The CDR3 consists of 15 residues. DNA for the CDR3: TGTGCCAGCAGCCGGGGAGGTCAGGGGTCAGATACGCAGTATTTT. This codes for CASSRGGQGSDTQYF.

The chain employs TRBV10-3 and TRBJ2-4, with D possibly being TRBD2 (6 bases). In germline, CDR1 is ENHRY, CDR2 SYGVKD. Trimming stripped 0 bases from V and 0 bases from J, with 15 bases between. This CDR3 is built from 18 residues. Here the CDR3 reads CAISESSGFNLAKNIQYF. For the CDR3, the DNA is TGTGCCATCAGTGAGTCGAGCGGGTTCAATCTAGCCAAAAACATTCAGTACTTC.

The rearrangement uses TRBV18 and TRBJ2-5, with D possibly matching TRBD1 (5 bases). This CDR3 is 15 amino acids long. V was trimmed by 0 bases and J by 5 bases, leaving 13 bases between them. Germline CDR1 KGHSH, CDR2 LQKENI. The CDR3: CASSPPGRSRETQYF. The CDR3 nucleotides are TGTGCCAGCTCACCACCGGGGCGGAGTCGGGAGACCCAGTACTTC.

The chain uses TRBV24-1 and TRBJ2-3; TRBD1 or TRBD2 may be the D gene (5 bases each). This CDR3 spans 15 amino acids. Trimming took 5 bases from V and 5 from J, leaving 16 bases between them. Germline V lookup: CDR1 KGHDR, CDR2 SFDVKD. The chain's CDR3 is CATSGRLGGEDTQYF. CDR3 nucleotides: TGTGCCACCAGTGGGCGGCTTGGGGGAGAAGATACGCAGTATTTT.

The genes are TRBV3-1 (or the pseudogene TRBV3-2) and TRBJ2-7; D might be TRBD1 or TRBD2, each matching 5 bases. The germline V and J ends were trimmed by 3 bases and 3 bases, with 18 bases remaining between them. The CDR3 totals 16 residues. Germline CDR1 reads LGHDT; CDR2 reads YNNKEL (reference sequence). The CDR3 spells CASSQKPGRNVYEQYF. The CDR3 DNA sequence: TGTGCCAGCAGCCAGAAACCGGGACGGAACGTCTACGAGCAGTACTTC.

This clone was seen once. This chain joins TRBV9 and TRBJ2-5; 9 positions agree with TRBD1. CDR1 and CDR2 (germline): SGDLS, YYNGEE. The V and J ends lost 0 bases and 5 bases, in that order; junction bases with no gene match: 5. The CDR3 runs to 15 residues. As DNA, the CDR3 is TGTGCCAGCAGCGTAGTGGGGACAGGGTGGGAGACCCAGTACTTC. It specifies CASSVVGTGWETQYF.

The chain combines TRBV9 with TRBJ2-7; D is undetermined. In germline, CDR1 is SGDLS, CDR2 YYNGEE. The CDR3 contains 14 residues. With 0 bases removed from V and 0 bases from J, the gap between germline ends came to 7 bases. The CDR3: CASSVAAASYEQYF. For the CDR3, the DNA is TGTGCCAGCAGCGTAGCGGCGGCCTCCTACGAGCAGTACTTC.

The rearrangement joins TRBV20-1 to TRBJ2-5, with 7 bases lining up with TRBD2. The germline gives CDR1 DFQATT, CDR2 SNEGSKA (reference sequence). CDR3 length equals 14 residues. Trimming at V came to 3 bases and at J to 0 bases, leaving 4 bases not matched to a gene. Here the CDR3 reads CSASLRGYQETQYF. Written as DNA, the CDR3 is TGCAGTGCTAGTTTGCGGGGGTACCAAGAGACCCAGTACTTC.

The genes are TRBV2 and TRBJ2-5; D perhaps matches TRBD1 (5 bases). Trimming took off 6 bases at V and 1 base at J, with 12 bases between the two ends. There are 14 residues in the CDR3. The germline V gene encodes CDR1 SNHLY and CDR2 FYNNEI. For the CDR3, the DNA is TGTGCCAGCAGGGGGTCAGGGTTCCAAGAGACCCAGTACTTC. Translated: CASRGSGFQETQYF. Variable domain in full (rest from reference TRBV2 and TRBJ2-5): EPEVTQTPSHQVTQMGQEVILRCVPISNHLYFYWYRQILGQKVEFLVSFYNNEISEKSEIFDDQFSVERPDGSNFTLKIRSTKLEDSAMYFCASRGSGFQETQYFGPGTRLLVL.

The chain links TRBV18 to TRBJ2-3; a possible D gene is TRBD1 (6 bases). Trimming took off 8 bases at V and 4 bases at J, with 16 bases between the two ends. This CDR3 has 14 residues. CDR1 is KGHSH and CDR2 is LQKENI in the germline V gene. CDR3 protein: CASNPSGGPDTQYF. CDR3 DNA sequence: TGTGCCAGCAATCCCAGTGGGGGCCCAGATACGCAGTATTTT.

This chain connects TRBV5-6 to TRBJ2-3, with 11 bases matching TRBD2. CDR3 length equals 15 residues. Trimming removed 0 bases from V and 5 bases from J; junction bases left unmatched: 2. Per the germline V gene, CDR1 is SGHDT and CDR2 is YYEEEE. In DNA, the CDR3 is TGTGCCAGCAGCTTGGTTAGCGGGGGGGAAGATACGCAGTATTTT. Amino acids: CASSLVSGGEDTQYF.

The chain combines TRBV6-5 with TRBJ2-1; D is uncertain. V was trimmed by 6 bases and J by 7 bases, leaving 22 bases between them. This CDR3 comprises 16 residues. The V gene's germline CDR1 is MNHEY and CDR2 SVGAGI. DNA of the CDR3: TGTGCCAGCAGCTACACACCTAACTCGAGGAAGAATGAGCAGTTCTTC. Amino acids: CASSYTPNSRKNEQFF.

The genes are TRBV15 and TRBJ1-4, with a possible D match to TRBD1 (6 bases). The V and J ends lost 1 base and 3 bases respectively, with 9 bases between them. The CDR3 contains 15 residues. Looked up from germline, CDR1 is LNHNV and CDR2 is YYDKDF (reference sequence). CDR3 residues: CATSRGRGANEKLFF. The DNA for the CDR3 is TGTGCCACCAGCAGAGGGAGGGGGGCTAATGAAAAACTGTTTTTT.

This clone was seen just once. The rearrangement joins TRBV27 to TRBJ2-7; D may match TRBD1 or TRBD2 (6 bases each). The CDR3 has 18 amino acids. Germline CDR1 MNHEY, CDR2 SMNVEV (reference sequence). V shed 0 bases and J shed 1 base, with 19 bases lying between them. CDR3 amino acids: CASSLSGRGPWGSYEQYF. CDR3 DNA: TGTGCCAGCAGTTTATCGGGCCGGGGGCCGTGGGGATCCTACGAGCAGTACTTC.

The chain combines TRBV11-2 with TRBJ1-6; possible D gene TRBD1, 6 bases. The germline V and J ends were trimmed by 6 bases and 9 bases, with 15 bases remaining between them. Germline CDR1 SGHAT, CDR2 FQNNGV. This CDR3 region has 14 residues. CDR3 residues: CASRKQGMASPLHF. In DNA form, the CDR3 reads TGTGCCAGCAGAAAACAGGGTATGGCTTCACCCCTCCACTTT.

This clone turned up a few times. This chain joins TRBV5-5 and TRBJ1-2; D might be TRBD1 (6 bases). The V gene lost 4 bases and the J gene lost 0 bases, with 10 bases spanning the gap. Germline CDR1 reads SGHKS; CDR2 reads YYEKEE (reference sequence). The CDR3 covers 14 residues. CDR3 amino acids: CASSQGTTNYGYTF. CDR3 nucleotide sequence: TGTGCCAGCAGCCAGGGGACAACTAACTATGGCTACACCTTC.

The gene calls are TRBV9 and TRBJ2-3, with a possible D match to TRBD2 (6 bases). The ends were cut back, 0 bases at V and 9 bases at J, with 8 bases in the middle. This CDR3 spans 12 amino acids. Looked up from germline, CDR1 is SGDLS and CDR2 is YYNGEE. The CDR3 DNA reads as TGTGCCAGCAGCGTAGACGGGGGAACGCAGTATTTT. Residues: CASSVDGGTQYF.

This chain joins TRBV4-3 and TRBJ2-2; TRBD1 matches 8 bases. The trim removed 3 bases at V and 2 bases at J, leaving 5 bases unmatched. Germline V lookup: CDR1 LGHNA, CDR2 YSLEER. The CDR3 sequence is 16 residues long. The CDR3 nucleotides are TGCGCCAGCAGCCAGGCGACAGGGGTCAACACCGGGGAGCTGTTTTTT. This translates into CASSQATGVNTGELFF.

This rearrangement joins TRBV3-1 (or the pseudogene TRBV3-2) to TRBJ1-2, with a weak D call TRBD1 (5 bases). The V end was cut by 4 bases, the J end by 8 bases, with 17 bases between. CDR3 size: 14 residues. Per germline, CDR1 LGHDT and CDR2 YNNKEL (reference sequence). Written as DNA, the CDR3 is TGTGCCAGCAGCCCCGACGGGACTGGGGAGGGCTACACCTTC. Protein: CASSPDGTGEGYTF.

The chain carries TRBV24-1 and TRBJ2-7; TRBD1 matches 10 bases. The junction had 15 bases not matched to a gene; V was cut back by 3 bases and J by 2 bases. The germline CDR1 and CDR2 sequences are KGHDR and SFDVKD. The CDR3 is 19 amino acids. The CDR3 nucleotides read TGTGCCACCAGTGATCCCCGGGACAGGGGACCTCCTTTTACCTACGAGCAGTACTTC. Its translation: CATSDPRDRGPPFTYEQYF.

The CDR3 reads CASTLGGRTNYGYTF. CDR3 DNA sequence: TGTGCCAGCACCCTTGGGGGCAGGACTAACTATGGCTACACCTTC. This chain links TRBV5-4 with TRBJ1-2, with a weak D call TRBD1 (6 bases). Germline V gene sequence: CDR1 SGHNT, CDR2 YYREEE (reference sequence). The V and J ends lost 6 bases and 0 bases respectively, with 15 bases between them. The CDR3 is 15 amino acids. The variable domain in full, completed from reference TRBV5-4 and TRBJ1-2, reads ETGVTQSPTHLIKTRGQQVTLRCSSQSGHNTVSWYQQALGQGPQFIFQYYREEENGRGNFPPRFSGLQFPNYSSELNVNALELDDSALYLCASTLGGRTNYGYTFGSGTRLTVV.

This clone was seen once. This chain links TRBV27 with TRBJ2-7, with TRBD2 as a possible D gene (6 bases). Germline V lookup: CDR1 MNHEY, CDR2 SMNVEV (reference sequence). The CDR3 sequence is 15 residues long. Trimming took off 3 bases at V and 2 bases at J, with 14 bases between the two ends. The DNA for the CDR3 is TGTGCCAGCAGTTTTGGGATAGCGGTAACCTACGAGCAGTACTTC. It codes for CASSFGIAVTYEQYF.

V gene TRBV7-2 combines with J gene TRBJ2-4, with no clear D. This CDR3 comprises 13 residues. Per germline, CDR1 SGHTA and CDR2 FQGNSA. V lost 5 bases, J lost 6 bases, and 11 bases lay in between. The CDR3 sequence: CASSPTGLNIQYF. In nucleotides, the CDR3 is TGTGCCAGCAGCCCTACCGGGCTAAACATTCAGTACTTC.